The entry that follows covers one TCR beta chain sequence. The antigen remains undetermined. This sample is part of a study of cytomegalovirus exposure and HLA in healthy donors. General observations from the study: In a later analysis, CMV-associated beta chains were mostly HLA-associated, it appeared. The authors confirmed in vitro that three CMV-associated chains were specific for CMV antigens.

With 60 Vbeta and 13 Jbeta primers, the PCR was carried out. Sequenced by immunoSEQ multiplex PCR; TCRdb stores in-frame clones only, minus some. The sample lists some 200,000 clones, around 80% occurring once. Germline V gene lookup returns CDR1 SNHLY and CDR2 FYNNEI. The J segment lost 5 bases and the V segment lost 8 bases, leaving 0 bases of the junction unmatched. This CDR3 spans 11 amino acids. The specimen was PBMCs. The J gene is TRBJ2-7, the V gene TRBV2; 10 bases fit TRBD1. The sequence derives from a woman aged 60 to 75 in good health and CMV-seropositive. For the CDR3, the DNA is TGTGCCAGCGGGACAGGGGACGAGCAGTACTTC. Its protein product is CASGTGDEQYF.